The 3 T cell receptor beta chains listed next were all sequenced from one sample in a study of T-cell memory formation after mild COVID-19. TCRdb re-derived calls from the 5' RACE reads in MiXCR, one entry per CDR3 protein. In the table there are hundreds of thousands of distinct CDR3 sequences, around 21% of which are singletons. The source material was PBMCs or a T cell subset sorted from them (not recorded which). All receptors come from an adult woman who had mild COVID-19 (a few samples of this study predate the infection). Cell type and time point are not known.

This clonotype has only a few counts. This chain connects TRBV7-2 to TRBJ2-3; no definite D call. The germline V gene has CDR1 SGHTA and CDR2 FQGNSA. The CDR3 is 13 amino acids. Trimming took 2 bases from V and 4 from J, leaving 7 bases between them. The CDR3 nucleotides read TGTGCCAGCAGCTTATCAGATCCAGATACGCAGTATTTT. This codes for CASSLSDPDTQYF.

This clonotype was recorded at least ten times. V gene TRBV4-3 combines with J gene TRBJ2-1; D ambiguous. Germline CDR1 reads LGHNA; CDR2 reads YSLEER. Trimming stripped 4 bases from V and 2 bases from J, with 24 bases between. CDR3 length: 19 residues. The CDR3 loop is CASSRRNLTLRRAYNEQFF. The DNA for the CDR3 is TGCGCCAGCAGCCGAAGAAACCTGACCCTCCGCCGGGCCTACAATGAGCAGTTCTTC.

This CDR3 reads CASTEHYSGAGTDTQYF. As DNA, the CDR3 is TGTGCCAGTACAGAACACTACAGTGGGGCGGGCACAGATACGCAGTATTTT. V usage is TRBV19 and J usage is TRBJ2-3; weak D call: TRBD1 (5 bases). The CDR3 runs 17 residues. V lost 7 bases, J lost 1 base, and 21 bases lay in between. The germline gives CDR1 LNHDA, CDR2 SQIVND (reference sequence).